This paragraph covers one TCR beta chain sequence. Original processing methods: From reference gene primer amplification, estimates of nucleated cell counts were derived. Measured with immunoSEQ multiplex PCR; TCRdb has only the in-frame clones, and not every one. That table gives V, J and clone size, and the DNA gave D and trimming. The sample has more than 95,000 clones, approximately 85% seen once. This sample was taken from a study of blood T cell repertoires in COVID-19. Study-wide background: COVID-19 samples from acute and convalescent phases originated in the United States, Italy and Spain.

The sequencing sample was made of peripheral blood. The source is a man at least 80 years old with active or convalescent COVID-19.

CDR3 loop: CASSYSDTTDTQYF. The CDR3, as DNA: TGTGCCAGCAGTTACTCAGACACCACAGATACGCAGTATTTT. The chain couples TRBV6-5 to TRBJ2-3; D ambiguous. Germline loops: CDR1 MNHEY, CDR2 SVGAGI. CDR3 size: 14 residues. V was trimmed by 0 bases and J by 2 bases, leaving 6 bases between them.